This is a list of T cell receptor beta chains from one sample in a study of early T cells in non-severe SARS-CoV-2 infection. TCRdb fed the 5' RACE reads into MiXCR, producing one record per CDR3 protein. This repertoire shows around 80,000 distinct CDR3 sequences, approximately 12% found once; its top ten account for 3.4%. The specimen sequenced was whole blood. The receptors shown here come from an adult who was a healthcare worker with PCR-confirmed SARS-CoV-2 infection or an uninfected control (not recorded which). CDR3s include the opening cysteine and the closing phenylalanine or tryptophan. Fields, in order: D gene, V gene, clone size, J gene, CDR3 DNA, CDR3 protein. A D gene is named only where the DNA matches it firmly. Expanded clones get a size class; other rows say once, few or many, or leave the size out.

-	TRBV24-1	few	TRBJ2-2	TGTGCCACCAGTGAAGCCTCCGGACACGCCGGGGAGCTGTTTTTT	CATSEASGHAGELFF
-	TRBV20-1	many	TRBJ2-5	TGCAGTGCTAGAGATGGGGGCCCCCAAGAGACCCAGTACTTC	CSARDGGPQETQYF
TRBD2	TRBV24-1	-	TRBJ2-1	TGTGCCACCAGTGATTTAGAAGCGGGGGACTACAATGAGCAGTTCTTC	CATSDLEAGDYNEQFF
-	TRBV29-1	few	TRBJ2-5	TGCAGCGTTGAACGAGTGAGGGAGACCCAGTACTTC	CSVERVRETQYF
-	TRBV4-1	many	TRBJ2-7	TGCGCCAGCAGCCAGGCGGTGAGCTCCTACGAGCAGTACTTC	CASSQAVSSYEQYF
-	TRBV29-1	many	TRBJ1-1	TGCAGCGCTGGCCCCGGGGGGACTGAAGCTTTCTTT	CSAGPGGTEAFF
TRBD1	TRBV29-1	-	TRBJ1-5	TGCAGCGTCGGGACAGGGACTCAGCCCCAGCATTTT	CSVGTGTQPQHF
-	TRBV28	few	TRBJ1-5	TGTGCCAGCAGTTTAGCCAGGGAAGGGGATCAGCCCCAGCATTTT	CASSLAREGDQPQHF
-	TRBV24-1	many	TRBJ1-1	TGTGCCACCAGCACGTCGGTCGGTCGGAGTGAAGCTTTCTTT	CATSTSVGRSEAFF
-	TRBV30	few	TRBJ2-1	TGTGCCTGGAGTCAGGGGATGAGCTCCTACAATGAGCAGTTCTTC	CAWSQGMSSYNEQFF
-	TRBV20-1	-	TRBJ2-1	TGCAGTGCTTCCTTCCCCCTAGCCTACAATGAGCAGTTCTTC	CSASFPLAYNEQFF
-	TRBV7-9	few	TRBJ2-4	TGTGCCAGCAGCTTACAGACGGCAGTCCTAGCCAAAAACATTCAGTACTTC	CASSLQTAVLAKNIQYF
TRBD2	TRBV5-1	many	TRBJ2-5	TGCGCCAGCAGCTTGACTAGCGGGAGGGAGACCCAGTACTTC	CASSLTSGRETQYF
-	TRBV29-1	-	TRBJ1-5	TGCAGCGTCTCCCTGGGCACTAGCAATCAGCCCCAGCATTTT	CSVSLGTSNQPQHF
TRBD1	TRBV12-3/TRBV12-4	many	TRBJ2-1	TGTGCCAGCAGACCTACCGCCGGAGCGCAGGGGGAGTTCTTC	CASRPTAGAQGEFF
TRBD1	TRBV7-9	-	TRBJ2-5	TGTACCAGCAGCTCCTGGGACAGGGTGGTAGAGACCCAGTACTTC	CTSSSWDRVVETQYF
TRBD2	TRBV2	-	TRBJ2-1	TGTGCCAGCAGTGAACTAGCGGGAGACCGATTCTACAATGAGCAGTTCTTC	CASSELAGDRFYNEQFF
TRBD2	TRBV2	many	TRBJ2-7	TGTGCCAGCAGCGGAGGAGGCGGGAGGGCCTACGAGCAGTACTTC	CASSGGGGRAYEQYF
-	TRBV20-1	-	TRBJ1-1	TGCAGTGCTAAGGGGCGTGGGCACACTGAAGCTTTCTTT	CSAKGRGHTEAFF
-	TRBV5-1	-	TRBJ2-7	TGCGCCTCAAGGGAACCGGGAGTCGACGAGCAGTACTTC	CASREPGVDEQYF
-	TRBV2	many	TRBJ2-1	TGTGCCAGCAGGCCGGGACCAAACAATGAGCAGTTCTTC	CASRPGPNNEQFF
-	TRBV29-1	many	TRBJ2-1	TGCAGCGTTGAAGTTAGGGGTGAGCAGTTCTTC	CSVEVRGEQFF
-	TRBV28	-	TRBJ1-1	TGTGCCAGCAGTTTAGCCTTGAACACTGAAGCTTTCTTT	CASSLALNTEAFF
-	TRBV15	-	TRBJ2-1	TGTGCCACCAGCAGGGGGGTCGGTTCGGGTGAGCAGTTCTTC	CATSRGVGSGEQFF
TRBD2	TRBV5-4	-	TRBJ2-3	TGTGCCAGCAGGGGAGGGCTAGCGGCCCCGGGAGATACGCAGTATTTT	CASRGGLAAPGDTQYF
-	TRBV7-7	-	TRBJ2-1	TGTGCCAGCAGCTTAGGGGCGGGGATGGATGAGCAGTTCTTC	CASSLGAGMDEQFF
TRBD2	TRBV28	few	TRBJ2-1	TGTGCCAGCAGTACCCCCCAGACTAGCGGTTCCTACAATGAGCAGTTCTTC	CASSTPQTSGSYNEQFF
-	TRBV13	-	TRBJ2-2	TGTGCCAGCAGCTTAGGAGGGGTAGCCGGGGAGCTTTTTTTT	CASSLGGVAGELFF
-	TRBV28	-	TRBJ1-5	TGTGCCAGCAGTCTTGACAGTACAGGGCGCCAGCCCCAGCATTTT	CASSLDSTGRQPQHF
-	TRBV18	many	TRBJ2-3	TGTGCCAGCTCACCGGCAGATACGCAGTATTTT	CASSPADTQYF
TRBD1	TRBV2	many	TRBJ1-5	TGTGCCAGCAGTGCCTTTGGACAGGGCCTCGGGCAGCCCCAGCATTTT	CASSAFGQGLGQPQHF
TRBD2	TRBV15	-	TRBJ2-1	TGTGCCACCAGCAGAGGATGGACTAGCGGGAGTTACAATGAGCAGTTCTTC	CATSRGWTSGSYNEQFF
TRBD1	TRBV12-5	-	TRBJ2-5	TGTGCTAGTGGTTTGGGGGCAGGGGGAAAAGAGACCCAGTACTTC	CASGLGAGGKETQYF
-	TRBV19	many	TRBJ2-7	TGTGCCAGTAGTCAAGTGGAGACGTCCTCCTACGAGCAGTACTTC	CASSQVETSSYEQYF
TRBD1	TRBV20-1	many	TRBJ1-4	TGCAGTGCCCGAGACGGGACAGGGATTAATGCAACTAATGAAAAACTGTTTTTT	CSARDGTGINATNEKLFF
TRBD2	TRBV5-4	-	TRBJ2-2	TGTGCCAGCAGCTTGGCGCGGGAGTCCCACACCGGGGAGCTGTTTTTT	CASSLARESHTGELFF
-	TRBV11-2	-	TRBJ2-1	TGTGCCAGCAGCTTATCCGCGGGAATCGCAAATGAGCAGTTCTTC	CASSLSAGIANEQFF
-	TRBV5-1	-	TRBJ1-1	TGCGCCAGCTCCCCAGGGCCCGCTGAGGCCACTGAAGCTTTCTTT	CASSPGPAEATEAFF
TRBD1	TRBV24-1	few	TRBJ1-1	TGTGCCACCAGTGCGGCGACAGGGGGCCCGAACACTGAAGCTTTCTTT	CATSAATGGPNTEAFF
-	TRBV21-1	few	TRBJ1-2	TGTGCCAGCAGCAAACGAAGCCCGACAGGGTGGTACGGCTACACCTTC	CASSKRSPTGWYGYTF
-	TRBV7-8	many	TRBJ2-1	TGTGCCAGCAGCCCTCGGGGCGGGTTTGACAATGAGCAGTTCTTC	CASSPRGGFDNEQFF
TRBD1	TRBV12-3/TRBV12-4	many	TRBJ1-5	TGTGCCAGCAGTCCGCAGGGGGGCAATCAGCCCCAGCATTTT	CASSPQGGNQPQHF
-	TRBV20-1	few	TRBJ2-7	TGCAGTGCTAGATGGGCGGCGGACTACGAGCAGTACTTC	CSARWAADYEQYF
-	TRBV27	-	TRBJ2-2	TGTGCCGAGGGAACCCCGAACACCGGGGAGCTGTTTTTT	CAEGTPNTGELFF
-	TRBV7-7	-	TRBJ2-2	TGTGCCAGCAGCTTAGCAGTAGGGAGGACCGGGGAGCTGTTTTTT	CASSLAVGRTGELFF
TRBD2	TRBV29-1	few	TRBJ2-1	TGCAGCGTTGTAGGGACTAGTAGCTCCTACAATGAGCAGTTCTTC	CSVVGTSSSYNEQFF
-	TRBV5-4	many	TRBJ2-7	TGTGCCAGCAGCCTTGGCAGGGTCTCTCGGGGCACAGACTCCTACGAGCAGTACTTC	CASSLGRVSRGTDSYEQYF
-	TRBV10-1	few	TRBJ2-7	TGCGCCAGGCTACAGGGCTCCTACGAGCAGTACTTC	CARLQGSYEQYF
-	TRBV29-1	few	TRBJ1-2	TGCAGCGTCCAAACACGGTCCTATGGCTACACCTTC	CSVQTRSYGYTF
TRBD1	TRBV28	few	TRBJ2-7	TGTGCCAGCAGTTTGTGGGACAGCTACTCCTACGAGCAGTACTTC	CASSLWDSYSYEQYF
TRBD2	TRBV3-1	many	TRBJ2-7	TGTGCCAGCAGCCAAGTTTGGGGGGGCGAGCAGTACTTC	CASSQVWGGEQYF
TRBD2	TRBV29-1	-	TRBJ2-1	TGCAGCGCCTTAGCGGGATCGGTTATGAATGAGCAGTTCTTC	CSALAGSVMNEQFF